The next 20 T cell receptor beta chains were all read from a single sample in a study of shared clonotypes between healthy human individuals. Assay used: immunoSEQ multiplex PCR; TCRdb lists only in-frame clones, some missing. The repertoire holds roughly 1,100,000 clones, with roughly 70% as singletons. The sequenced sample was memory CD4+ T cells sorted from blood. The subset denotes: CD45RA-negative fraction. The receptors originated from a man between 18 and 29 years old in good health.

V gene TRBV5-1 combines with J gene TRBJ2-7; D gene unclear. The CDR3 has 11 amino acids. The germline gives CDR1 SGHRS, CDR2 YFSETQ. V was cut by 2 bases and J by 3 bases, with 3 bases left in between. CDR3 sequence (DNA): TGCGCCAGCAGCTTTAACTACGAGCAGTACTTC. It specifies CASSFNYEQYF.

CDR3 loop: CARSGTAGTGGNEQFF. In DNA, the CDR3 is TGTGCCAGAAGCGGAACCGCCGGGACAGGGGGCAATGAGCAGTTCTTC. The chain employs TRBV5-3 and TRBJ2-1; 11 bases align to TRBD1. TRBV5-3 is an open reading frame whose function is uncertain. V lost 4 bases and J lost 6; bases outside the gene matches: 9. The CDR3 loop spans 16 amino acids.

The chain employs TRBV19 and TRBJ2-2; 10 positions agree with TRBD2. CDR1 is LNHDA, CDR2 SQIVND, per germline (reference sequence). J lost 5 bases, V lost 6 bases, and 6 bases had no gene match. The CDR3 covers 15 residues. CDR3 DNA: TGTGCCAGTAGCCATCCGGGACTAGCGACCGGGGAGCTGTTTTTT. It is translated as CASSHPGLATGELFF.

The chain carries TRBV6-5 and TRBJ1-5; D gene ambiguous. This CDR3 region has 10 residues. Per the germline V gene, CDR1 is MNHEY and CDR2 is SVGAGI. Trimming stripped 8 bases from V and 6 bases from J, with 5 bases between. CDR3 coding DNA: TGTGCCAGCGGGATTCAGCCCCAGCATTTT. Amino acids: CASGIQPQHF.

The gene calls are TRBV11-3 and TRBJ1-6, with D unresolved. Trimming removed 2 bases from V and 10 bases from J, with 9 bases in between. The germline gives CDR1 SGHNT, CDR2 YENEEA. This CDR3 is 13 amino acids long. CDR3 sequence reads: CASSLLVGSPLHF. CDR3 sequence (DNA): TGTGCCAGCAGCTTACTAGTGGGCTCACCCCTCCACTTT.

This chain uses TRBV18 with TRBJ2-7, with TRBD1 identical over 10 bases. Germline CDR1 reads KGHSH; CDR2 reads LQKENI. V lost 6 bases and J lost 3; bases outside the gene matches: 5. The CDR3 has 14 amino acids. In DNA form, the CDR3 reads TGTGCCAGCTCTACGGACAGGGGGAACTACGAGCAGTACTTC. As protein: CASSTDRGNYEQYF.

The V gene is TRBV19, the J gene TRBJ1-1; D might be TRBD1 (5 bases). The germline CDR1 and CDR2 sequences are LNHDA and SQIVND (reference sequence). CDR3 length: 17 residues. Trimming took off 5 bases at V and 1 base at J, with 20 bases between the two ends. The CDR3 here is CASSSKRGTTGNTEAFF. The CDR3 DNA sequence: TGTGCCAGTAGTTCAAAACGGGGGACGACTGGGAACACTGAAGCTTTCTTT.

The chain carries TRBV5-6 and TRBJ1-3, with a tentative D call TRBD1 (6 bases). This CDR3 spans 16 amino acids. Per germline, CDR1 SGHDT and CDR2 YYEEEE. V lost 0 bases and J lost 9, with 19 bases in between. The CDR3 DNA follows: TGTGCCAGCAGCTTGGGACAGGCCGGAGCGGCGGGCACCATATATTTT. It codes for CASSLGQAGAAGTIYF. Filled out from reference TRBV5-6 and TRBJ1-3, the complete variable domain reads DAGVTQSPTHLIKTRGQQVTLRCSPKSGHDTVSWYQQALGQGPQFIFQYYEEEERQRGNFPDRFSGHQFPNYSSELNVNALLLGDSALYLCASSLGQAGAAGTIYFGEGSWLTVV.

Note on this clone: The same CDR3 can be traced to other DNA sequences in this sample. V is TRBV18 and J is TRBJ1-2; the D gene is possibly TRBD1 (6 bases). This CDR3 is 12 amino acids long. V lost 3 bases and J lost 8, with 10 bases in between. Per germline, CDR1 KGHSH and CDR2 LQKENI. The CDR3 DNA reads TGTGCCAGCTCACCGACAGGTTACGGCTACACCTTC. As protein: CASSPTGYGYTF.

The V and J genes are TRBV19 and TRBJ2-5; D possibly corresponds to TRBD1 (6 bases). Trimming pared 1 base from V and 1 base from J, leaving 13 bases between. The CDR3 is 16 amino acids. CDR1 LNHDA and CDR2 SQIVND come from the germline V gene (reference sequence). CDR3 sequence (DNA): TGTGCCAGTAGTATAGCCCGGGACACCTCCCAAGAGACCCAGTACTTC. Encoded protein: CASSIARDTSQETQYF.

The V and J genes are TRBV11-2 and TRBJ1-1, with D tentatively TRBD1 (6 bases). This CDR3 is built from 15 residues. The germline CDR1 and CDR2 sequences are SGHAT and FQNNGV. Trimming left V 5 bases short and J 5 bases short, with 18 bases between. The CDR3 nucleotides are TGTGCCAGCAGCCTACTAGCGTCCCAGGGGACTGAAGCTTTCTTT. It encodes CASSLLASQGTEAFF.

This chain uses TRBV6-1 with TRBJ1-5; D is unclear. V was clipped by 10 bases and J by 0 bases, with 16 bases between them. The CDR3 has 15 amino acids. Germline V lookup: CDR1 MNHNS, CDR2 SASEGT. DNA for the CDR3: TGTGCCACCCGCTGGTCTCAGACTAGCAATCAGCCCCAGCATTTT. Residues: CATRWSQTSNQPQHF.

The chain recombines TRBV9 with TRBJ1-2, with D possibly TRBD1 on 5 matching bases. Deletions cut 4 bases from V and 2 bases from J, with 12 bases between. The CDR3 has 14 amino acids. CDR1 and CDR2 (germline): SGDLS, YYNGEE. CDR3 protein: CASSPGPGNYGYTF. DNA of the CDR3: TGTGCCAGCAGCCCGGGACCTGGAAACTATGGCTACACCTTC.

This sequence joins TRBV9 and TRBJ2-7, with 8 bases aligning to TRBD1. CDR3 size: 15 residues. The V and J ends lost 4 bases and 6 bases, in that order; junction bases with no gene match: 12. The germline gives CDR1 SGDLS, CDR2 YYNGEE. The CDR3 bases are TGTGCCAGCAGCCTACAGGGGGTGCCCTCCGGCGAGCAGTACTTC. It translates to CASSLQGVPSGEQYF.

The chain links TRBV7-9 to TRBJ2-3; 7 positions agree with TRBD2. The CDR3 is made up of 16 amino acids. Germline CDR1 is SEHNR and CDR2 is FQNEAQ (reference sequence). V lost 4 bases, J lost 4 bases, and 11 bases stayed unmatched. The CDR3 reads CASSSHRLASADTQYF. The DNA for the CDR3 is TGTGCCAGCAGCTCCCACAGACTAGCTTCGGCAGATACGCAGTATTTT.

The chain links TRBV10-3 to TRBJ2-7; no firm D call. Germline V gene sequence: CDR1 ENHRY, CDR2 SYGVKD. The V end lost 3 bases, the J end lost 8 bases, and 14 bases lay between the germline ends. CDR3 length: 13 amino acids. The CDR3 here is CAISEQEGTKQYF. The CDR3 region has the DNA TGTGCCATCAGTGAACAAGAAGGTACGAAGCAGTACTTC.

This clone has just a few counts. The V gene is TRBV6-5, the J gene TRBJ1-1, with a possible D match to TRBD1 (6 bases). The CDR3 has 13 residues. CDR1 is MNHEY and CDR2 is SVGAGI in the germline V gene. The V gene lost 6 bases and the J gene lost 4 bases, with 12 bases spanning the gap. The CDR3 nucleotides read TGTGCCAGCAGGATACAGGGTTCCACTGAAGCTTTCTTT. As protein: CASRIQGSTEAFF.

A single count supports this clone. This chain uses TRBV9 with TRBJ2-5; 7 positions match TRBD1. Unmatched junction bases numbered 6, after V lost 0 bases and J lost 1 base. CDR3 size: 16 residues. Looked up from germline, CDR1 is SGDLS and CDR2 is YYNGEE. The CDR3 loop is CASSVDGQAFQETQYF. DNA of the CDR3: TGTGCCAGCAGCGTAGATGGACAGGCCTTCCAAGAGACCCAGTACTTC. The whole variable domain, filled in from reference TRBV9 and TRBJ2-5, reads DSGVTQTPKHLITATGQRVTLRCSPRSGDLSVYWYQQSLDQGLQFLIQYYNGEERAKGNILERFSAQQFPDLHSELNLSSLELGDSALYFCASSVDGQAFQETQYFGPGTRLLVL.

The V call is TRBV7-9, the J call TRBJ1-4; 7 bases agree with TRBD1. The CDR3 consists of 15 residues. The J segment lost 3 bases and the V segment lost 5 bases, leaving 6 bases of the junction unmatched. Germline lookup yields CDR1 SEHNR and CDR2 FQNEAQ (reference sequence). The chain's CDR3 is CASSIRQGANEKLFF. The CDR3 DNA reads as TGTGCCAGCAGCATAAGACAGGGTGCTAATGAAAAACTGTTTTTT.

The chain couples TRBV7-9 to TRBJ1-1, with TRBD1 as a possible D gene (6 bases). Germline CDR1 and CDR2: SEHNR and FQNEAQ (reference sequence). The CDR3 spans 15 residues. V was shortened by 2 bases and J by 5 bases, with 15 bases between the two germline ends. CDR3 nucleotides: TGTGCCAGCAGCTTAAACGAGGGGGTAGGGACTGAAGCTTTCTTT. Protein: CASSLNEGVGTEAFF.